This T cell receptor beta chain was identified in a study of shared clonotypes between healthy human individuals. Turning to the study itself: Those who served as donors were a couple of women and a few men between the ages of 18 and 49. Whole-study results and caveats: The sharing of 4% to 5.5% of naive CD4 clonotypes was seen across a handful of donors. Though the depth was large, rarefaction showed that sorted-subset sequencing was incomplete.

Note on this clone: Its target is not known.

Evenly divided among several immunoSEQ plates was the genomic DNA of each subset. Only in-frame clones appear in the TCRdb table, and some are missing; sequencing was by immunoSEQ multiplex PCR. The sample shows about 590,000 clones, just under 97% of them seen only once. CD45RO-negative CD8 cells positively selected for CCR7 made up the naive population, which excluded terminally differentiated effector memory CD45RA+ cells. Sample: naive CD8+ T cells sorted from blood. The sequence was collected from a woman in her 30s in good health.

The DNA for the CDR3 is TGTGCCAGTAGCACGAGCGGCGCAGAGACCCAGTACTTC. It translates to CASSTSGAETQYF. The gene calls are TRBV19 and TRBJ2-5; perhaps TRBD2 as D (5 bases). This CDR3 region has 13 residues. Germline-derived CDR1 and CDR2 are LNHDA and SQIVND (reference sequence). The V gene lost 6 bases and the J gene lost 4 bases, with 12 bases spanning the gap.